This T cell receptor (beta chain) was profiled in a study of blood T cell repertoires in COVID-19 (dated by TCRdb to 2020 to 2021). Describing the broader study: The collaborator samples originated in the United States, Italy and Spain and spanned the acute and convalescent phases of COVID-19. The prospective study material was composed of cDNA or gDNA derived from T cells, B-cell-depleted T cells, or PBMCs. Deeply sampled blood TCRbeta repertoires from subjects exposed to, actively infected with, or recovered from COVID-19 were included in the dataset. The repertoires were released in a freely available public database meant as a resource for research on the immune response to SARS-CoV-2. The samples were drawn from two sources: the first 160 participants of the ongoing ImmuneRACE study, and 1,200 or so subjects contributed by 6 global collaborators. A de-identified subject ID, COVID-19 status, age in years and sex were almost always included in the sample metadata. Where available, HLA class I and class II types were taken from metadata supplied by the sample provider and were not determined by assay-based typing.

Study-level results and caveats: The quantity of clinical and demographic metadata differed by source and by participant and was supplied without curation.

Comment on this clone: The target of this receptor is not known. The sample holds no much larger clone one base away, and base qualities are not on file.

The germline ends are 9 bases apart after V is trimmed by 4 bases and J by 8 bases. CDR1 and CDR2, per the germline V gene (reference sequence), are LNHDA and SQIVND. CDR3 length: 13 amino acids, cysteine to phenylalanine. Only CDR3 DNA remains: 39 bases, in frame from the first base. TCRbeta CDR3 regions were amplified from genomic DNA using the immunoSEQ Assay, a bias-controlled multiplex PCR. In the paper's pipeline: The number of nucleated cells in each sample was estimated from the amplification of reference gene primers within the assay. To quantify the absolute abundance of each unique TCRbeta CDR3 rearrangement, sequence reads were collapsed and filtered. For each sample, productive Simpson clonality was calculated as the square root of Simpson's diversity index over productive rearrangements. Not all clones reach the TCRdb copy of this immuneACCESS table, which keeps in-frame sequences only. Checked studies attribute under half of the gap to unresolved V genes and leave the rest unexplained. V, J and clone size reflect that table, while D and trimming were determined from the DNA. The sample table contains under 35,000 clones; only one count was recorded for over 75% of them. The ten largest make up around 6.2% of the sample.

Collaborating institutions collected whole blood in K2EDTA tubes following their own protocols. For TCRbeta analysis, collaborator samples were shipped as frozen whole blood, as isolated PBMCs, or as DNA extracted from either sample type. The specimen sequenced was peripheral blood. Here the chain combines TRBV19 and TRBJ1-6; TRBD1 is a possible D gene, resting on 6 matching bases. This sequence was found in a human donor in a cohort sampled during active COVID-19. The nucleotide sequence is TGTGCCAGTAGTACGTCAGGGGATTCACCCCTCCACTTT. Its protein is CASSTSGDSPLHF.